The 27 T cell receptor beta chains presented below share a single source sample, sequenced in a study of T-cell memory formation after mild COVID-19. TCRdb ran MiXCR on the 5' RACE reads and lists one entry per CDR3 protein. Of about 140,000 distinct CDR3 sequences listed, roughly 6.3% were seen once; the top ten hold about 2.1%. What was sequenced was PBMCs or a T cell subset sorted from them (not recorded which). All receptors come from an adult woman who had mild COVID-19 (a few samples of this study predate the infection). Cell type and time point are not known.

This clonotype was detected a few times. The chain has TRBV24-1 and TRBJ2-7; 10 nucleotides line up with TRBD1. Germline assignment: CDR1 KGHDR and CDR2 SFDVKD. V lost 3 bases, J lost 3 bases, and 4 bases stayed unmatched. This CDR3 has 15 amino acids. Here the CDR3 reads CATSDGQGGSYEQYF. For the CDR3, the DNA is TGTGCCACCAGTGATGGACAGGGGGGGAGCTACGAGCAGTACTTC.

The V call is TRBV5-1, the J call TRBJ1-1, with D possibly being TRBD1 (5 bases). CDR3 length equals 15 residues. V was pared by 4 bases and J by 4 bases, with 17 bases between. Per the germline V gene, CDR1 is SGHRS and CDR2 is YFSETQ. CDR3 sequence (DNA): TGCGCCAGCAGCCCGATGGGGACGCTTGGCACTGAAGCTTTCTTT. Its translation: CASSPMGTLGTEAFF.

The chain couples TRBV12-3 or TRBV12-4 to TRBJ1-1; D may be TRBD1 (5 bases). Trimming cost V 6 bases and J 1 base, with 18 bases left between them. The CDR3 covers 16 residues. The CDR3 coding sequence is TGTGCCAGCAGCCCTGAGGAGGGGCGGAGGAACACTGAAGCTTTCTTT. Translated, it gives CASSPEEGRRNTEAFF.

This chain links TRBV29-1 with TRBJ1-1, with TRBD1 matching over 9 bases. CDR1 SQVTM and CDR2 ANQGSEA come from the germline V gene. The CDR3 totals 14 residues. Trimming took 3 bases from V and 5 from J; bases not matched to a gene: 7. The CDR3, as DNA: TGCAGCGTTGACGGGACAGGGCGTGTGACTGAAGCTTTCTTT. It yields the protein CSVDGTGRVTEAFF.

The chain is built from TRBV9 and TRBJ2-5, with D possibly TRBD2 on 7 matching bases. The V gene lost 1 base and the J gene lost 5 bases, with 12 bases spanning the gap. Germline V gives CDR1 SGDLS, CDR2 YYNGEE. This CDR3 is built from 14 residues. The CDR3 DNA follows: TGTGCCAGCAGCGTAAGGGGGGGGCCGGAGACCCAGTACTTC. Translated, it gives CASSVRGGPETQYF.

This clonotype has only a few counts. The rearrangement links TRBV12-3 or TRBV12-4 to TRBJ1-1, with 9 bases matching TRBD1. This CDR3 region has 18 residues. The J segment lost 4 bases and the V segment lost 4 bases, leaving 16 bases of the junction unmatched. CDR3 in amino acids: CASSSPFDRGKEFTEAFF. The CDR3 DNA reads TGTGCCAGCAGTTCGCCCTTTGACAGGGGGAAGGAGTTCACTGAAGCTTTCTTT.

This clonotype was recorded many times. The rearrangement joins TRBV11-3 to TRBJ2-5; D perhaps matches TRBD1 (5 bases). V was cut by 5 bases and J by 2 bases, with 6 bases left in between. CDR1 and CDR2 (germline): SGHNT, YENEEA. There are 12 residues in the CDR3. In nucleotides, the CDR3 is TGTGCCAGCAGCGGGGCGCAAGAGACCCAGTACTTC. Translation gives CASSGAQETQYF.

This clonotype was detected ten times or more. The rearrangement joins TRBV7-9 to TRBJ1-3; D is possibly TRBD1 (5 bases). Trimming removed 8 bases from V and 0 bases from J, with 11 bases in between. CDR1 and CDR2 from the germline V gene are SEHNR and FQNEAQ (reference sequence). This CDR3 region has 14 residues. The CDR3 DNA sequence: TGTGCCAGCGGGGGGTCGAGCTCTGGAAACACCATATATTTT. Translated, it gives CASGGSSSGNTIYF. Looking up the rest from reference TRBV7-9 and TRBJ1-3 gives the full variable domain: DTGVSQNPRHKITKRGQNVTFRCDPISEHNRLYWYRQTLGQGPEFLTYFQNEAQLEKSRLLSDRFSAERPKGSFSTLEIQRTEQGDSAMYLCASGGSSSGNTIYFGEGSWLTVV.

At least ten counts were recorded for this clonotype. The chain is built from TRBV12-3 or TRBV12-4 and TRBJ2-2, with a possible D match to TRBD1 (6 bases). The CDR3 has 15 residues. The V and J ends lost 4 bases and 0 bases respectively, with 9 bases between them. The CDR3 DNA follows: TGTGCCAGCAGTTCATCAGGGGCGAACACCGGGGAGCTGTTTTTT. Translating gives CASSSSGANTGELFF.

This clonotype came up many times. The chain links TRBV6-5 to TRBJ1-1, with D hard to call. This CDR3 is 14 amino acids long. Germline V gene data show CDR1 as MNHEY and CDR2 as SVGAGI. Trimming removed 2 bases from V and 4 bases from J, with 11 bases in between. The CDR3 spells CASSYLLSGTEAFF. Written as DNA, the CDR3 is TGTGCCAGCAGTTACCTGCTTTCGGGCACTGAAGCTTTCTTT.

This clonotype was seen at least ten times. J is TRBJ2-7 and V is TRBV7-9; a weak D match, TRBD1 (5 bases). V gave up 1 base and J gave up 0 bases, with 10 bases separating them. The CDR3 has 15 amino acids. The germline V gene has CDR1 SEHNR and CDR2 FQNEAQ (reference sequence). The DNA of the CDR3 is TGTGCCAGCAGCTTAGGGGGCCTCTACTCCTACGAGCAGTACTTC. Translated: CASSLGGLYSYEQYF.

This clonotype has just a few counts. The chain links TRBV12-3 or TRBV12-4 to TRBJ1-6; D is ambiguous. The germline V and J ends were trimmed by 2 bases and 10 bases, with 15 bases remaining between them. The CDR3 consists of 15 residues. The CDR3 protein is CASSLTREGWSPLHF. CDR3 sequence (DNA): TGTGCCAGCAGTTTAACCCGGGAGGGTTGGTCACCCCTCCACTTT.

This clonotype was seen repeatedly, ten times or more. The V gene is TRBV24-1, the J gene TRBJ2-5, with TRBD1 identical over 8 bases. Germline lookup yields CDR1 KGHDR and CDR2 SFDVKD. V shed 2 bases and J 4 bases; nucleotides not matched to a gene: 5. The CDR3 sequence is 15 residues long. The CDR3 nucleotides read TGTGCCACCAGTGATTCCGGCAGGGGGCGAGAGACCCAGTACTTC. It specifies CATSDSGRGRETQYF.

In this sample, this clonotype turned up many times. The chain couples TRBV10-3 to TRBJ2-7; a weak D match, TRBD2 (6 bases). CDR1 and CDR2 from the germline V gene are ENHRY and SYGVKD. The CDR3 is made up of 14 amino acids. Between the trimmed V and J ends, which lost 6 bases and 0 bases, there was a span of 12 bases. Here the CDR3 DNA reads TGTGCCATCAGAGTCCTAGCGTCCTCCTACGAGCAGTACTTC. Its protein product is CAIRVLASSYEQYF.

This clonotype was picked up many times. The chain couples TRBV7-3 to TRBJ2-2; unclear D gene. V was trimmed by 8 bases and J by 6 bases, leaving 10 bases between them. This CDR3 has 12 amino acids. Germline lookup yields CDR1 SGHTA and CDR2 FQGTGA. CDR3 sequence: CASAGVPGELFF. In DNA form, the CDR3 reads TGTGCCAGCGCAGGAGTCCCCGGGGAGCTGTTTTTT.

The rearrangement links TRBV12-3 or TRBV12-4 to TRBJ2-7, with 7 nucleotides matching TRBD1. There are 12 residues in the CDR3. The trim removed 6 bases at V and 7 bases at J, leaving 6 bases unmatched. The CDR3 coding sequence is TGTGCCAGCAGATACAACAGGGGAGAGCAGTACTTC. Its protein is CASRYNRGEQYF.

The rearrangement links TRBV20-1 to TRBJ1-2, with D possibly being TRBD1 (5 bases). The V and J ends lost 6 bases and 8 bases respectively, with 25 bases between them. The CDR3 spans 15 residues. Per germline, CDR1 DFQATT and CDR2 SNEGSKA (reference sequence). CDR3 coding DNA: TGCAGTGCCCCGGTCCGGGCAACAGGAGCGTGGGGCTACACCTTC. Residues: CSAPVRATGAWGYTF.

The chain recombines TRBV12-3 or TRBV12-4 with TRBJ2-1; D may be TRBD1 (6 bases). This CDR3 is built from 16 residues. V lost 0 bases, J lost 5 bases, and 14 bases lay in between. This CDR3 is CASSLAYRDGNNEQFF. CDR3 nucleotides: TGTGCCAGCAGTTTAGCGTACAGGGACGGCAACAATGAGCAGTTCTTC.

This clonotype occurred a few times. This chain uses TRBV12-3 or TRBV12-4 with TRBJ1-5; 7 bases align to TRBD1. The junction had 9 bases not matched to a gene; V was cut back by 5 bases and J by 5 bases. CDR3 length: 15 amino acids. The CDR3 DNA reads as TGTGCCAGCAGTCCCCCCATAGACAGGGATCAGCCCCAGCATTTT. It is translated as CASSPPIDRDQPQHF.

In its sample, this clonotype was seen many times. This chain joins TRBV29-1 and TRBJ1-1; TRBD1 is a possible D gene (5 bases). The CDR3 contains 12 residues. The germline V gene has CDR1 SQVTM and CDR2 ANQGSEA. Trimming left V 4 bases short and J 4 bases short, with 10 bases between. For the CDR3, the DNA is TGCAGCGTTGCAGGGTCGAGCACTGAAGCTTTCTTT. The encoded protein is CSVAGSSTEAFF.

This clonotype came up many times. CDR3: CATSFTGGDLYEQYF. CDR3 sequence (DNA): TGTGCCACCAGCTTCACGGGAGGAGACCTCTACGAGCAGTACTTC. This sequence joins TRBV15 and TRBJ2-7; 7 bases agree with TRBD2. The CDR3 sequence is 15 residues long. V gave up 5 bases and J gave up 3 bases; unmatched junction bases: 10. Per germline, CDR1 LNHNV and CDR2 YYDKDF (reference sequence).

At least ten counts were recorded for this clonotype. CDR3 nucleotide sequence: TGTGCCAGCAGCCAAGGAACCCTTATGAACACTGAAGCTTTCTTT. Translation: CASSQGTLMNTEAFF. The J gene is TRBJ1-1, the V gene TRBV3-1; D unclear. CDR1 is LGHDT and CDR2 is YNNKEL in the germline V gene (reference sequence). This CDR3 comprises 15 residues. V was clipped by 1 base and J by 0 bases, with 9 bases between them.

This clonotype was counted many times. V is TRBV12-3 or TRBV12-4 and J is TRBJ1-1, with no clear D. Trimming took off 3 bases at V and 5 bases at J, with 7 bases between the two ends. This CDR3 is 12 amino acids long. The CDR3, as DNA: TGTGCCAGCAGTTTTGGCTTTACTGAAGCTTTCTTT. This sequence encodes CASSFGFTEAFF.

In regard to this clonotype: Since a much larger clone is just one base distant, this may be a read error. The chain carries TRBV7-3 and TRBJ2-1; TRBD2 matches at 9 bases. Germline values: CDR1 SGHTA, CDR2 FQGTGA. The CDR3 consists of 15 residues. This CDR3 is CASSLGTSYYYEQFF. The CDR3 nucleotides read TGTGCCAGCAGCTTGGGGACTAGCTACTACTATGAGCAGTTCTTC.

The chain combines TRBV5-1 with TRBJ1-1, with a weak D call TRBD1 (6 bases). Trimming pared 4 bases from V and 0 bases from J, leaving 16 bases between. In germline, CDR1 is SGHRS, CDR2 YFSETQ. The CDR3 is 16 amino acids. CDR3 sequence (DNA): TGCGCCAGCAGCCTAGGACAGACAAGCCTGAACACTGAAGCTTTCTTT. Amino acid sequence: CASSLGQTSLNTEAFF.

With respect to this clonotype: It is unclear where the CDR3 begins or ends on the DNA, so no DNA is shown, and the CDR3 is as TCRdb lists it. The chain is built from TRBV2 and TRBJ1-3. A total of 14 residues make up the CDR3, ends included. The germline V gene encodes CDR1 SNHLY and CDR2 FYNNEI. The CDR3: CASSVFGAGNTIYF.

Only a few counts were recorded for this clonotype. The CDR3 is CASSYSDGTSGRNEQFF. CDR3 coding DNA: TGTGCCAGCAGTTACTCGGATGGGACTAGCGGGAGGAATGAGCAGTTCTTC. The rearrangement links TRBV6-2 or TRBV6-3 to TRBJ2-1; 15 bases agree with TRBD2. CDR1 is MNHEY, CDR2 SVGEGT, per germline. V gave up 0 bases and J gave up 7 bases; unmatched junction bases: 4. The CDR3 is 17 amino acids.